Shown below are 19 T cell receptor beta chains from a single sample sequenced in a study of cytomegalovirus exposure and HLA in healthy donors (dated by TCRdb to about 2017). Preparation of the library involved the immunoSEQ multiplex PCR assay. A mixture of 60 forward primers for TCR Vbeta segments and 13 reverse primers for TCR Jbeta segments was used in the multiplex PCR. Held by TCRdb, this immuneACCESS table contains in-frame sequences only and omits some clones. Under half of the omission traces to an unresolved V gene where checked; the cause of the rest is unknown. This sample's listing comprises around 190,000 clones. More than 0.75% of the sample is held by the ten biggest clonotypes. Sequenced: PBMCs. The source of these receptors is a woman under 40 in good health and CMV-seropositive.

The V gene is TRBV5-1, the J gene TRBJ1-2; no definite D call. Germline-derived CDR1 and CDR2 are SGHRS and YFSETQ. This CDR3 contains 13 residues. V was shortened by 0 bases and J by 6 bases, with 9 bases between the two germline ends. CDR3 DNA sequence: TGCGCCAGCAGCTTGGAGGCAGGCCATGGCTACACCTTC. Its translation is CASSLEAGHGYTF.

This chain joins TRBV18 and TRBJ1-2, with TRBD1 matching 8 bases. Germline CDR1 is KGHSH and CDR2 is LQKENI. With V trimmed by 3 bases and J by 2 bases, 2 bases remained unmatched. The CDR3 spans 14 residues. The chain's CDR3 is CASSPGQDNYGYTF. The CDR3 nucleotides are TGTGCCAGCTCACCGGGACAGGACAACTATGGCTACACCTTC.

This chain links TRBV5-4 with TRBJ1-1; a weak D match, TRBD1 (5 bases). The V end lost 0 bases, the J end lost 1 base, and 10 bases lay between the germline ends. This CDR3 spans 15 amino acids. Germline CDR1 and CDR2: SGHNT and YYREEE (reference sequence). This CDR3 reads CASSLDSRENTEAFF. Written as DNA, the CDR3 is TGTGCCAGCAGCTTGGACTCCAGGGAGAACACTGAAGCTTTCTTT.

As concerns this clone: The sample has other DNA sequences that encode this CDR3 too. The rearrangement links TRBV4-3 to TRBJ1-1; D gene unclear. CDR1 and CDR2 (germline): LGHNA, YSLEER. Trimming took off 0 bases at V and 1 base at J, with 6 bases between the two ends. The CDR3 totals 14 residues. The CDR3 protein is CASSQDPRNTEAFF. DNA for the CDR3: TGCGCCAGCAGCCAAGACCCCCGGAACACTGAAGCTTTCTTT.

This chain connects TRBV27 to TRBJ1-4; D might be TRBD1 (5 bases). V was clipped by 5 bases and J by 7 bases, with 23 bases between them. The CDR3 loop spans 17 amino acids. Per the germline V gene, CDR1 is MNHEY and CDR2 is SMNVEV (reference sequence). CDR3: CASSPLVSPREGEKLFF. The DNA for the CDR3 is TGTGCCAGCAGTCCCCTCGTCTCTCCCAGGGAAGGTGAAAAACTGTTTTTT.

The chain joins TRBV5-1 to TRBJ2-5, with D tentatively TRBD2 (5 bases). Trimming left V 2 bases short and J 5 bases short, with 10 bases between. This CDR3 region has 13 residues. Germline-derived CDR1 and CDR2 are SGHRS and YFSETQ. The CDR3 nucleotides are TGCGCCAGCAGCTTTGCTGAGCGGGAGACCCAGTACTTC. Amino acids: CASSFAERETQYF. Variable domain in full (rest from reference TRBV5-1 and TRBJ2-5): KAGVTQTPRYLIKTRGQQVTLSCSPISGHRSVSWYQQTPGQGLQFLFEYFSETQRNKGNFPGRFSGRQFSNSRSEMNVSTLELGDSALYLCASSFAERETQYFGPGTRLLVL.

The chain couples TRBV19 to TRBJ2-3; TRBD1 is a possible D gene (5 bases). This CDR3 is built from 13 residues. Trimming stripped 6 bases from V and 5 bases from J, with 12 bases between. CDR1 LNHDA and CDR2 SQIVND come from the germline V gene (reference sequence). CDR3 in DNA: TGTGCCAGTAGCCGGACACTCGTAGATACGCAGTATTTT. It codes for CASSRTLVDTQYF. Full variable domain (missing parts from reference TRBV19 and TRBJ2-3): DGGITQSPKYLFRKEGQNVTLSCEQNLNHDAMYWYRQDPGQGLRLIYYSQIVNDFQKGDIAEGYSVSREKKESFPLTVTSAQKNPTAFYLCASSRTLVDTQYFGPGTRLTVL.

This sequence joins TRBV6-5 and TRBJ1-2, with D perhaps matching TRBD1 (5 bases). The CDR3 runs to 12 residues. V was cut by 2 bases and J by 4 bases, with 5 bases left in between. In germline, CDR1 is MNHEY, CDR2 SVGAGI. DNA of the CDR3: TGTGCCAGCAGTTACGACAGCTATGGCTACACCTTC. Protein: CASSYDSYGYTF.

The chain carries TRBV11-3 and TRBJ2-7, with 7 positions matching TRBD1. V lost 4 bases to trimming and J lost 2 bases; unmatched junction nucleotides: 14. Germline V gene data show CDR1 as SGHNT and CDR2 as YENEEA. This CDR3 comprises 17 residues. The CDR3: CASSSLVLQGCPYEQYF. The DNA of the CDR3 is TGTGCCAGCAGCTCATTAGTTCTACAGGGGTGTCCCTACGAGCAGTACTTC. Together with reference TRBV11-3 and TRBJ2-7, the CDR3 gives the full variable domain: EAGVVQSPRYKIIEKKQPVAFWCNPISGHNTLYWYLQNLGQGPELLIRYENEEAVDDSQLPKDRFSAERLKGVDSTLKIQPAELGDSAVYLCASSSLVLQGCPYEQYFGPGTRLTVT.

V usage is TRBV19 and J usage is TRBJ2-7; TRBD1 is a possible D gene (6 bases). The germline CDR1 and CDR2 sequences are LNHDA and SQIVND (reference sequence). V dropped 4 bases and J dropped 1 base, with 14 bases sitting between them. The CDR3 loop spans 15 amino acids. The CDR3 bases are TGTGCCAGTAGTACCACAGGGAGTAAGTCCTACGAGCAGTACTTC. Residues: CASSTTGSKSYEQYF.

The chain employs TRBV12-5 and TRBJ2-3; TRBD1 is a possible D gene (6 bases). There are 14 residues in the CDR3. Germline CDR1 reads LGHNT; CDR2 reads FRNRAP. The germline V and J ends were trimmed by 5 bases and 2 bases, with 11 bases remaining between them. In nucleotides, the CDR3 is TGTGCTAGTGGTCTCCGACAGGACACAGATACGCAGTATTTT. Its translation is CASGLRQDTDTQYF.

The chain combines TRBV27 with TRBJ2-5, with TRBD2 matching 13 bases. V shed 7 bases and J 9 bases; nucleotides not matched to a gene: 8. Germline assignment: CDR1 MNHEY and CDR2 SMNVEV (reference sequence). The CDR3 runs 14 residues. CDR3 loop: CASIGLAGVGAQYF. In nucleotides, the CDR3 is TGTGCCAGCATAGGACTAGCGGGAGTGGGGGCCCAGTACTTC.

CDR3 sequence reads: CASSPSDRVSYNSPLHF. CDR3 nucleotides: TGTGCCAGCTCACCGTCGGACAGGGTTTCCTATAATTCACCCCTCCACTTT. The chain uses TRBV18 and TRBJ1-6; TRBD1 agrees at 8 bases. The germline CDR1 and CDR2 sequences are KGHSH and LQKENI. The CDR3 consists of 17 residues. The V gene end was trimmed by 3 bases and the J gene end by 1 base; junction bases not matched to a gene: 5.

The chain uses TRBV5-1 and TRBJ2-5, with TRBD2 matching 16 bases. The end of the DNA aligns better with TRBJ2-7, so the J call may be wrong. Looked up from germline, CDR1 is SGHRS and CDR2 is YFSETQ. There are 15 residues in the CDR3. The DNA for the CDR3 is TGCGCCAGCAGCTTAGGGACTAGCGGGAGGGACGAGCAGTACTTC. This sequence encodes CASSLGTSGRDEQYF.

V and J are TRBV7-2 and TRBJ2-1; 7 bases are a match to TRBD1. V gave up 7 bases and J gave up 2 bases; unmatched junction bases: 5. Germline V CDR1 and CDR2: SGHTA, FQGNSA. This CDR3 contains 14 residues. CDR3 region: CASIPGQAYNEQFF. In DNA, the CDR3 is TGTGCCAGCATCCCTGGACAGGCCTACAATGAGCAGTTCTTC. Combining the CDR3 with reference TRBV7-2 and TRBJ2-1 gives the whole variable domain GAGVSQSPSNKVTEKGKDVELRCDPISGHTALYWYRQSLGQGLEFLIYFQGNSAPDKSGLPSDRFSAERTGGSVSTLTIQRTQQEDSAVYLCASIPGQAYNEQFFGPGTRLTVL.

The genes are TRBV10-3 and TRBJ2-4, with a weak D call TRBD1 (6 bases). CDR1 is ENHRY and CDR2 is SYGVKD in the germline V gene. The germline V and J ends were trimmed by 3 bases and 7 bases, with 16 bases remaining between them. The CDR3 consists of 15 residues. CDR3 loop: CAISEELGTGNIQYF. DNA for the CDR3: TGTGCCATCAGTGAAGAGTTGGGAACAGGGAACATTCAGTACTTC.

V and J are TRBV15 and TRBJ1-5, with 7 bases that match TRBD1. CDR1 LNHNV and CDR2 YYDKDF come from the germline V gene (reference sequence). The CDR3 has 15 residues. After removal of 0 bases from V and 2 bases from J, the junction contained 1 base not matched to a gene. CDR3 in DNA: TGTGCCACCAGCAGAGATACAGGGGGCAATCAGCCCCAGCATTTT. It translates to CATSRDTGGNQPQHF.

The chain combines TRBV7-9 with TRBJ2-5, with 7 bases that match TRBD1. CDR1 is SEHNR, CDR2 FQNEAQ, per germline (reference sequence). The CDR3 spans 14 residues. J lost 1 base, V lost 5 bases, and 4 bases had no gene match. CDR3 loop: CASSRRTGQETQYF. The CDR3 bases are TGTGCCAGCAGCCGCCGGACAGGCCAAGAGACCCAGTACTTC.

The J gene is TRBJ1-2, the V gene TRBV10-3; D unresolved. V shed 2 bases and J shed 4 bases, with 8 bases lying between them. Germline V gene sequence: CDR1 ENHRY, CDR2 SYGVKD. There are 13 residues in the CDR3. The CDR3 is CAISEEASYGYTF. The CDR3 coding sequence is TGTGCCATCAGTGAGGAGGCCAGCTATGGCTACACCTTC.